Detailed here is one TCR beta chain. Its target is unknown. Measured with immunoSEQ multiplex PCR; TCRdb has only the in-frame clones, and not every one. This table holds over 140,000 clones. The CDR3 consists of 15 residues. Germline V lookup: CDR1 LGHDT, CDR2 YNNKEL (reference sequence). Trimming pared 0 bases from V and 7 bases from J, leaving 16 bases between. The data derive from a study of T cell responses to AZD1222 COVID-19 vaccine. Study-wide points: At baseline, just 6 or 7 AZD1222 recipients tested seropositive. The study sampled repertoires only after the peak T cell response. Regions left unmutated in variants are reportedly the target of nearly half of spike-specific TCRs. The breadth and depth of Spike-specific TCRs increased once two AZD1222 doses had been given.

The sample comprised peripheral blood. The receptor was derived from an adult in good health. The chain recombines TRBV3-1 (or the pseudogene TRBV3-2) with TRBJ2-7, with D hard to call. The CDR3 DNA is TGTGCCAGCAGCCAAGATAGGGCCCGCTTAGGGGAGCAGTACTTC. Protein: CASSQDRARLGEQYF.